This T cell receptor (beta chain) was obtained from a study of T cell clonotyping in hematopoietic cell transplantation. Turning to the study itself: Recipients' pretransplant samples followed cytoreduction. Study-wide results and limits: Few recipient clonotypes overlapped donors; over 95% were de novo at given depth. Without cell sorting, CD4 versus CD8 contributions remain unresolved.

The protocol was immunoSEQ multiplex PCR, while the TCRdb copy is restricted to in-frame clones and leaves out a portion. The sample records some 35,000 clones, over 85% being singletons. As to time point: recipient sample about 28 days before transplant, after cytoreduction. Recipient blood drawn about 28 days pretransplant and days 30, 100, 180 after. In the case of this clone: Its antigen is currently unknown.

The germline V gene has CDR1 SGHAT and CDR2 FQNNGV. This CDR3 is built from 12 residues. Trimming pared 5 bases from V and 9 bases from J, leaving 13 bases between. The clonotype originates from a middle-aged man with chronic myeloid leukemia. Some clones in this sample may be carry-over from other donors' samples. The rearrangement uses TRBV11-2 and TRBJ1-2; D is unresolved. The specimen was peripheral blood mononuclear cells, collected before stem cell transplant. Written as DNA, the CDR3 is TGTGCCAGCAGCCGAGGAGGTGGTAGCTACACCTTC. This gives the protein CASSRGGGSYTF.